This TCR beta chain was observed in a study of T cell responses to AZD1222 COVID-19 vaccine. The CDR3 extends over 13 amino acids. Germline V gene data show CDR1 as MGHRA and CDR2 as YSYEKL. Study observations and caveats: The donor group comprised mostly white British people and more females; the analysis possibly underestimated clonal diversity. Baseline seropositivity characterized only six AZD1222 recipients. The study sampled repertoires only after the peak T cell response.

Only in-frame clones appear in the TCRdb table, and some are missing; sequencing was by immunoSEQ multiplex PCR. The sample consists of about 150,000 clones, 75% to 90% of them appearing once. This clone was observed a few times. Its antigen is as yet unknown. The germline gene is not matched at one end of the junction; a read error may be the cause. The chain couples TRBV4-1 to TRBJ1-4; no clear D. Sequences were derived from peripheral blood, sampled after recovery from COVID-19. The TCR comes from an adult who had recovered from COVID-19. The CDR3 spells CASSRWQREEVLF. The CDR3 DNA reads as TGCGCCAGCAGTCGCTGGCAGAGGGAGGAGGTACTTTTT.